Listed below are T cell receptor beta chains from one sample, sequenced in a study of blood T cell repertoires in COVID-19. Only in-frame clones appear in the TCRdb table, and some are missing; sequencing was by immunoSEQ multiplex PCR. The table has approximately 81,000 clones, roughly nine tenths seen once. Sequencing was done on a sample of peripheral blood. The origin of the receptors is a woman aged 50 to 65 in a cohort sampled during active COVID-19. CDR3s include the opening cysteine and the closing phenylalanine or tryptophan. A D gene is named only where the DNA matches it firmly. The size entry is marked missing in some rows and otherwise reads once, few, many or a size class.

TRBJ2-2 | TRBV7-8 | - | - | TGTGCCAGCAGCAAGAGACAGGAGACGAACACCGGGGAGCTGTTTTTT | CASSKRQETNTGELFF
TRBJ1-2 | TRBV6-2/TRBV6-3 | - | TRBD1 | TGTGCCAGCAGTCGGGCAGGGGGATCTGAGGGCTACACCTTC | CASSRAGGSEGYTF
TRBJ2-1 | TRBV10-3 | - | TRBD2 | TGTGCCATCAGGGTAGCGGGGGTAAACAATGAGCAGTTCTTC | CAIRVAGVNNEQFF
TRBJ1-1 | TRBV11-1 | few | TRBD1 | TGTGCCAGCAGCTTGGGACAGGCCCTCGCCCTGGAGAAAGCTTTCTTT | CASSLGQALALEKAFF
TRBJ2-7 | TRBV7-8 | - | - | TGTGCCAGCAGCTTGAGAGCTTACGAGCAGTACTTC | CASSLRAYEQYF
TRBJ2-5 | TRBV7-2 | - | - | TGTGCCAGCAGCATTCCCCCGGAGACCCAGTACTTC | CASSIPPETQYF
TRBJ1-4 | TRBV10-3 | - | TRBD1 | TGTGCCATCAGTACGGGACAGGGGAATGAAAAACTGTTTTTT | CAISTGQGNEKLFF
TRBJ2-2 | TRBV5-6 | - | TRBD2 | TGTGCCAGCAGCCGACGGACTAGCGGGAGTTTTACCGGGGAGCTGTTTTTT | CASSRRTSGSFTGELFF
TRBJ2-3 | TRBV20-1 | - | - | TGCAGTGCTAGTAAACTACCCAAATCCCCGGATACGCAGTATTTT | CSASKLPKSPDTQYF
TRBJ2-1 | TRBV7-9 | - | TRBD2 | TGTGCCAGCAGCGGACCGGGACTAGCGGGGGTTAATGAGCAGTTCTTC | CASSGPGLAGVNEQFF
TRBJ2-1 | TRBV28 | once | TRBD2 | TGTGCCAGCCCGCCCCCTAGCGGACCCGCCGGTGAGCAGTTCTTC | CASPPPSGPAGEQFF
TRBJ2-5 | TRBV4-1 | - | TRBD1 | TGCGCCAGCAGCCAAGGCCGGGACAGGGTAGAGACCCAGTACTTC | CASSQGRDRVETQYF
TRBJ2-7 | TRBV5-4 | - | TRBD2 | TGTGCCAGCAGCTCCGTTTTAAATAGCGGGTCCCACGAGCAGTACTTC | CASSSVLNSGSHEQYF
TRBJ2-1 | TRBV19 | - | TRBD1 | TGTGCCAGTAGTATGGGACAGGGGTCCTACAATGAGCAGTTCTTC | CASSMGQGSYNEQFF
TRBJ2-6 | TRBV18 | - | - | TGTGCCAGCTCACCGCAGGGCCCTGGGGCCAACGTCCTGACTTTC | CASSPQGPGANVLTF
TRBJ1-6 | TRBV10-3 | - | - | TGTGCCATCAGCCGGGAGTCTGATAATTCACCCCTCCACTTT | CAISRESDNSPLHF
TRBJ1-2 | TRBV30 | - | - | TGTGCCTGCAGATTCTATGGCTACACCTTC | CACRFYGYTF
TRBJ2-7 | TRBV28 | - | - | TGTGCGAGCGGGACAGAGATAGGTTACTACGAGCAGTACTTC | CASGTEIGYYEQYF
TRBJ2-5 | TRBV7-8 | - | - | TGTGCCAGCAGCTTATCCCGCAGGCTACAGGAGACCCAGTACTTC | CASSLSRRLQETQYF
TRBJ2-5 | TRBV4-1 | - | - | TGCGCCAGCAGCCAAGATCCCGGGAGATTGGGTCGAGAGACCCAGTACTTC | CASSQDPGRLGRETQYF
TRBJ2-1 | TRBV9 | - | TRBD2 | TGTGCCAGCAGCGCGTATAGGACTAGCGGGGGCGATGAGCAGTTCTTC | CASSAYRTSGGDEQFF
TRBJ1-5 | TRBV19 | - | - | TGTGCCAGTAGTATCAGGGAACCCAATCAGCCCCAGCATTTT | CASSIREPNQPQHF
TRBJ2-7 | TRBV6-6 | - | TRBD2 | TGTGCCAGCAGTCGGACTAGCGGGAGTACCTACGAGCAGTACTTC | CASSRTSGSTYEQYF
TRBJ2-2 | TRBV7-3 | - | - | TGTGCCAGCAGCCCCGGTGTTGACGGGGAGCTGTTTTTT | CASSPGVDGELFF
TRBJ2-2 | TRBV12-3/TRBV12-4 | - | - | TGTGCCAGCAGTCTACTAGCTAGTGGGGAGCTGTTTTTT | CASSLLASGELFF
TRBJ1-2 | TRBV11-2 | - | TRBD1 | TGTGCCAGCAGCTTAGTGGCAGGGGGCGGCTATGGCTACACCTTC | CASSLVAGGGYGYTF
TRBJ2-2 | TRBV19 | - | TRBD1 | TGTGCCAGTAGTCCAGGGGACAGGGTAGGACAGGTGTTTTTT | CASSPGDRVGQVFF
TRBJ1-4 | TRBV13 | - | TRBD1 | TGTGCCAGCAGCTCATACGGGACAGGGGGCGGTGAAAAACTGTTTTTT | CASSSYGTGGGEKLFF
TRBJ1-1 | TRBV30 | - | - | TGTGCCTGGGCGAGACAGTTCACTGAAGCTTTCTTT | CAWARQFTEAFF
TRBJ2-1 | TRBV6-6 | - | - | TGTGCCAGCACGTCCGGCGGGCCAACGGTCAATGAGCAGTTCTTC | CASTSGGPTVNEQFF
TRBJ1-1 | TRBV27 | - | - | TGTGCCAGCAGTCCATATCGTGTCCAGGGGAGTGGTGAAGCTTTCTTT | CASSPYRVQGSGEAFF
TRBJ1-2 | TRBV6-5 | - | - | TGTGCCAGCAGCCCACAGGGAGAGTTTGCCTATGGCTACACCTTC | CASSPQGEFAYGYTF
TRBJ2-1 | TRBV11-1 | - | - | TGTGCCAGCAGCCCTCTGAGGGAGCAGTTCTTC | CASSPLREQFF
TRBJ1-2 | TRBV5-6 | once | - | TGTGCCAGCAGCTATTTGGGAGCGGACTATGGCTACACCTTC | CASSYLGADYGYTF
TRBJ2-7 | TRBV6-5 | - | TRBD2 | TGTGCCAGCAGTTACAGTGTAGCGGGGGGGGAATACGAGCAGTACTTC | CASSYSVAGGEYEQYF
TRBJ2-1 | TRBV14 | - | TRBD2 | TGTGCCAGCAGCCAACTAGCGGGAGGCTACAATGAGCAGTTCTTC | CASSQLAGGYNEQFF
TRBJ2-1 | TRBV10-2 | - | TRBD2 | TGCGCCAGCAGACACCCGAGGTTAGCGGGAGAGGCGAATGAGCAGTTCTTC | CASRHPRLAGEANEQFF
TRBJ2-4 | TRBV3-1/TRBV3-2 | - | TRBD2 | TGTGCCAGCAGCCAAGTCCCCAGACTAGCGGGAGGTCAAAACATTCAGTACTTC | CASSQVPRLAGGQNIQYF
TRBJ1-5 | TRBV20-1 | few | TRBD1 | TGCAGTGCTAGTGTAGACAGGGGGCTTAGCAATCAGCCCCAGCATTTT | CSASVDRGLSNQPQHF
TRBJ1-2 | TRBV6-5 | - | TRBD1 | TGTGCCAGCAGTTACGGACAGGGGGCGGGCTACACCTTC | CASSYGQGAGYTF
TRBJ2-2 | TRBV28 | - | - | TGTGCCAGCAGTTTAGAGGCCACCGGGGAGCTGTTTTTT | CASSLEATGELFF
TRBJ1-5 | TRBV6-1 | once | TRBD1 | TGTGCCAGCAGTGAAGTTAGGACAGGGTCGGGGCAGCCCCAGCATTTT | CASSEVRTGSGQPQHF
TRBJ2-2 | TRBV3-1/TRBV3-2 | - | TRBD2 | TGTGCCAGCAGCCGGGGCGGGAGTCGTACCGGGGAGCTGTTTTTT | CASSRGGSRTGELFF
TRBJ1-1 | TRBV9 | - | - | TGTGCCAGCATGAGGGTAGAATGGACTGAAGCTTTCTTT | CASMRVEWTEAFF
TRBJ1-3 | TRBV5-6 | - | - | TGTGCCAGCAGCGCAGGCCCCCTGATCCTCGGAAACACCATATATTTT | CASSAGPLILGNTIYF
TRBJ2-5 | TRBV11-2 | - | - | TGTGCCAGCAGCTTAGGAGCGTTAGCGCAAGAGACCCAGTACTTC | CASSLGALAQETQYF
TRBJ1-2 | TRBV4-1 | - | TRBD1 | TGCGCCAGCAGCCAGCCTACAGGGGACTCCTATGGCTACACCTTC | CASSQPTGDSYGYTF
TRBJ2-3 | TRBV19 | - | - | TGTGCCAGTAGTATCGGGGTGGTCCGCACAGATACGCAGTATTTT | CASSIGVVRTDTQYF
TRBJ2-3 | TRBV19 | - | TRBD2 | TGTGCCAGTCGCCGAGTAGCGGGTAGAGATACGCAGTATTTT | CASRRVAGRDTQYF
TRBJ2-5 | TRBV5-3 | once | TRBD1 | TGTGCCAGAAGCCCCGGACAGGGGGCATCCTTTCTACAAGAGACCCAGTACTTC | CARSPGQGASFLQETQYF
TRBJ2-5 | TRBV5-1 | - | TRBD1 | TGCGCCAGCAGCTCCGTGGACAGGGTGGGGCGGGGAGAGACCCAGTACTTC | CASSSVDRVGRGETQYF